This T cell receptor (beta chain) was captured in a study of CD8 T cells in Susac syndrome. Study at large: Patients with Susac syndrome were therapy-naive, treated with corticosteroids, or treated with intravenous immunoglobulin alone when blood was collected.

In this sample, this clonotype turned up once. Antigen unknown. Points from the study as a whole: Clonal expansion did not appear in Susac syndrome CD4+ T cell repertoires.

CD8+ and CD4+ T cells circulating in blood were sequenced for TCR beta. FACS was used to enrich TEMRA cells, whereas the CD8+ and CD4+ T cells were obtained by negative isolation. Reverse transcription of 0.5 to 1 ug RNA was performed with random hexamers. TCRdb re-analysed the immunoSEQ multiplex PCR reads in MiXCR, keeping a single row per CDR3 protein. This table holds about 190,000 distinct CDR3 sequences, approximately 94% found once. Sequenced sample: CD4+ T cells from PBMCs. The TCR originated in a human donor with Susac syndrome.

For the CDR3, the DNA is TGTGCCTGGAACACGGGGGGGGCAGATACGCAGTATTTT. Translated, it gives CAWNTGGADTQYF. This chain uses TRBV30 with TRBJ2-3; 8 bases line up with TRBD2. J lost 4 bases, V lost 4 bases, and 4 bases had no gene match. The CDR3 has 13 residues. The V gene's germline CDR1 is GTSNPN and CDR2 SVGIG (reference sequence). Full variable domain (outside the CDR3, taken from reference TRBV30 and TRBJ2-3): SQTIHQWPATLVQPVGSPLSLECTVEGTSNPNLYWYRQAAGRGLQLLFYSVGIGQISSEVPQNLSASRPQDRQFILSSKKLLLSDSGFYLCAWNTGGADTQYFGPGTRLTVL.